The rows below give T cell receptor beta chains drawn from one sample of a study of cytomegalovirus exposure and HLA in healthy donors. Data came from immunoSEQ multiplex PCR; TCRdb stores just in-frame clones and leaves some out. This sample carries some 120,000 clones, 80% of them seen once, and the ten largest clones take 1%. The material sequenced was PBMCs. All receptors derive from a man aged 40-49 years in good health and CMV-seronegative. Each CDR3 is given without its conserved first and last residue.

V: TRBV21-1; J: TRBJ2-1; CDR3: ASRLGTRRSLHEQF
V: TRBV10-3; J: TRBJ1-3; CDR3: AIQGSGNTIY
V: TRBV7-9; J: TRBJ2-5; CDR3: ASSPRTDGETQY
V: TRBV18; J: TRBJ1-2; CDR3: ASSTGTSYGYT
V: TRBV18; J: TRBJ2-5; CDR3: ASSPRALMYQETQY
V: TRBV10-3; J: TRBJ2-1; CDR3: AISGHRQTSSYNEQF
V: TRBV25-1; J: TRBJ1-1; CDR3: ASSELARVGSTEAF
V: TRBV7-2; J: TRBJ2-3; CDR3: ASSSVRGTDTQY
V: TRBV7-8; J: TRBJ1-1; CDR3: ASSLGRGYTEAF
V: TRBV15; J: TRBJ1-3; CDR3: ATSRGLSSGNTIY
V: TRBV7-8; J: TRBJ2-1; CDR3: ASSLTSPIYNEQF
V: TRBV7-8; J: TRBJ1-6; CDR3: ASSDGQGGYSPLH
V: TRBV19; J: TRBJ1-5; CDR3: ASSMVGGNQPQH
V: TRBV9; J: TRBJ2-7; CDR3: ASSNGNPLDEQY
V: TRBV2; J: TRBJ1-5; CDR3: ASSKGQGFGQPQH
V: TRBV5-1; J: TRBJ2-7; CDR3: ASREVAGTLYEQY
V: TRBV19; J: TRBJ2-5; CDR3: ASSTITGEETQY
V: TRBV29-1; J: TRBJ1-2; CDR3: SAWTGYGYT
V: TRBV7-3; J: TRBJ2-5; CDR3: ASSPRGTDQETQY